The rows below give T cell receptor beta chains drawn from one sample of a study of T cells in Graves' hyperthyroidism and ophthalmopathy. TCRdb reprocessed the multiplex PCR reads via MiXCR and lists one record per CDR3 protein. The data hold 300,000 to 450,000 distinct CDR3 sequences, with less than 20% observed a single time. Sequenced sample: blood. The receptors come from a man between 18 and 35 years old with Graves' ophthalmopathy. CDR3s include the opening cysteine and the closing phenylalanine or tryptophan. Fields, in order: clone size, D gene, V gene, J gene, CDR3 protein, CDR3 DNA. D genes are given only for firm matches. A row's size may be missing; if present it is once, few, many or a size class.

few	TRBD1	TRBV20-1	TRBJ1-6	CSAMLGQGGNSPLHF	TGCAGTGCTATGCTCGGACAGGGCGGGAATTCACCCCTCCACTTT
few	.	TRBV7-3	TRBJ2-2	CASNQGWNTGELFF	TGTGCCAGCAATCAGGGGTGGAACACCGGGGAGCTGTTTTTT
once	TRBD2	TRBV3-1	TRBJ2-1	CASSQGGGDYNEQFF	TGTGCCAGCAGCCAAGGCGGGGGGGACTACAATGAGCAGTTCTTC
many	.	TRBV11-2	TRBJ2-3	CASSRREGALADTQYF	TGTGCCAGCAGCCGCAGGGAGGGGGCTCTAGCAGATACGCAGTATTTT
.	TRBD1	TRBV2	TRBJ2-2	CASSDGTGARTGELFF	TGTGCCAGCAGTGACGGGACAGGGGCAAGGACCGGGGAGCTGTTTTTT
.	.	TRBV12-3/TRBV12-4	TRBJ2-1	CASSSGLYNEQFF	TGTGCCAGCAGTTCGGGACTGTACAATGAGCAGTTCTTC
many	TRBD1	TRBV3-1	TRBJ1-2	CASSQEGDRGTGYTF	TGTGCCAGCAGCCAAGAAGGTGACAGGGGCACGGGCTACACCTTC
.	.	TRBV7-3	TRBJ1-1	CASSLTRTADTEAFF	TGTGCCAGCAGCCTGACGAGGACAGCCGACACTGAAGCTTTCTTT
.	TRBD1	TRBV18	TRBJ1-2	CASSPRDRGIHYGYTF	TGTGCCAGCTCACCACGGGACAGGGGAATTCACTATGGCTACACCTTC
.	.	TRBV30	TRBJ2-2	CAWSVEVYTGELFF	TGTGCCTGGAGTGTCGAGGTGTACACCGGGGAGCTGTTTTTT
.	TRBD1	TRBV7-9	TRBJ1-1	CASSLAGQGGAFF	TGTGCCAGCAGCTTAGCGGGACAGGGGGGAGCTTTCTTT
.	.	TRBV2	TRBJ1-5	CASSDHSNQPQHF	TGTGCCAGCAGTGATCATAGCAATCAGCCCCAGCATTTT
few	TRBD1	TRBV20-1	TRBJ1-4	CSAFRTGVEKLFF	TGCAGTGCCTTCCGGACAGGCGTTGAAAAACTGTTTTTT
many	.	TRBV3-1	TRBJ1-2	CASSPYAQGSYGYTF	TGTGCCAGCAGCCCCTATGCTCAGGGGTCATATGGCTACACCTTC
many	.	TRBV20-1	TRBJ2-2	CSASSGANTGELFF	TGCAGTGCTAGCTCGGGGGCGAACACCGGGGAGCTGTTTTTT
.	TRBD1	TRBV7-2	TRBJ1-5	CASSPQDRGGEGAQHF	TGTGCCAGCAGCCCCCAGGACAGGGGCGGTGAAGGAGCCCAGCATTTT
many	TRBD2	TRBV28	TRBJ2-1	CASSLDISGGESYNEQFF	TGTGCCAGCAGTTTAGACATTAGCGGGGGGGAATCCTACAATGAGCAGTTCTTC
few	TRBD1	TRBV4-1	TRBJ1-2	CASSQGTGEATF	TGCGCCAGCAGCCAAGGGACAGGGGAGGCCACCTTC
many	TRBD1	TRBV12-3/TRBV12-4	TRBJ2-2	CASSSTTGVPGELFF	TGTGCCAGCAGCTCAACTACAGGGGTGCCCGGGGAGCTGTTTTTT
many	.	TRBV27	TRBJ1-5	CASRSLLGPPNQPQHF	TGTGCCAGCAGATCCCTCTTAGGGCCCCCTAATCAGCCCCAGCATTTT
.	.	TRBV20-1	TRBJ2-1	CSRRSPAYNEQFF	TGCAGCCGCCGGTCTCCAGCCTACAATGAGCAGTTCTTC
many	TRBD2	TRBV3-1	TRBJ2-1	CASSQTSGGTGYNEQFF	TGTGCCAGCAGCCAGACTAGCGGGGGAACCGGGTACAATGAGCAGTTCTTC
.	.	TRBV10-3	TRBJ1-6	CAISDQVGGSPLHF	TGTGCCATCAGTGATCAAGTGGGTGGGTCACCCCTCCACTTT
few	TRBD2	TRBV27	TRBJ2-5	CASSLGGTSRPQETQYF	TGTGCCAGCAGTTTAGGGGGGACTAGCCGCCCCCAAGAGACCCAGTACTTC
.	TRBD1	TRBV4-2	TRBJ1-1	CASSQPPGQGMNTEAFF	TGTGCCAGCAGCCAACCACCGGGACAGGGGATGAACACTGAAGCTTTCTTT
few	.	TRBV6-1	TRBJ1-5	CASRTGANQPQHF	TGTGCCAGCAGGACAGGAGCCAATCAGCCCCAGCATTTT
many	.	TRBV6-1	TRBJ2-1	CASSEIGGGKNEQFF	TGTGCCAGCAGTGAAATAGGGGGCGGGAAGAATGAGCAGTTCTTC
many	.	TRBV12-3/TRBV12-4	TRBJ2-7	CASSFFPPPSYEQYF	TGTGCCAGCAGTTTCTTCCCTCCCCCCTCCTACGAGCAGTACTTC
few	.	TRBV2	TRBJ1-6	CASHLSSPLHF	TGTGCCAGCCACCTTAGTTCACCCCTCCACTTT
few	.	TRBV6-1	TRBJ2-4	CASSEGGGADIQYF	TGTGCCAGCAGTGAAGGTGGGGGGGCCGACATTCAGTACTTC
.	.	TRBV19	TRBJ1-4	CASSIKKTAATNEKLFF	TGTGCCAGTAGTATAAAAAAGACGGCCGCAACTAATGAAAAACTGTTTTTT
.	.	TRBV3-1	TRBJ1-1	CASSQLQREAFF	TGTGCCAGCAGCCAATTACAGAGAGAAGCTTTCTTT
many	.	TRBV5-8	TRBJ1-1	CASSSLGHLGGKAFF	TGTGCCAGCAGCTCGCTGGGACATCTTGGGGGAAAAGCTTTCTTT
many	.	TRBV10-2	TRBJ1-1	CASSEGANPVVSEAFF	TGCGCCAGCAGTGAGGGAGCGAACCCGGTTGTCTCTGAAGCTTTCTTT
many	TRBD1	TRBV7-2	TRBJ2-7	CASSSYRGSYEQYF	TGTGCCAGCAGCTCCTACAGGGGGTCGTACGAGCAGTACTTC
few	.	TRBV6-2/TRBV6-3	TRBJ2-2	CASTYQGRTGELFF	TGTGCCAGCACCTACCAAGGGCGGACCGGGGAGCTGTTTTTT
.	.	TRBV13	TRBJ1-1	CASGISPRNTEAFF	TGTGCCAGCGGCATATCACCTCGGAACACTGAAGCTTTCTTT
.	.	TRBV18	TRBJ2-3	CASSPDLLLTDTQYF	TGTGCCAGCTCACCTGACTTGCTACTCACAGATACGCAGTATTTT